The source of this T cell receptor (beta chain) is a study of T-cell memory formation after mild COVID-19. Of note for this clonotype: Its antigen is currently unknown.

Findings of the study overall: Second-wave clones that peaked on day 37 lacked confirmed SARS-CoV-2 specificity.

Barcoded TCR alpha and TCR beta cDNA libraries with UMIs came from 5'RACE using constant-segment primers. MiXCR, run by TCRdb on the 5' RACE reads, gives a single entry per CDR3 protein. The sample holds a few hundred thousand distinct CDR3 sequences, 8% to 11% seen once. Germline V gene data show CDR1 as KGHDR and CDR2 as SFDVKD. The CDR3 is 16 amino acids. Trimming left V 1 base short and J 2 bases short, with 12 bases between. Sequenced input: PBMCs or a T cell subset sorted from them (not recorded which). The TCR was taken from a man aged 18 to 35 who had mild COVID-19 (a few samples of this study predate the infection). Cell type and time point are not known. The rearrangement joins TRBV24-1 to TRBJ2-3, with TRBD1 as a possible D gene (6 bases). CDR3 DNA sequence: TGTGCCACCAGTGATTTAGGTGGGGGCTTCACAGATACGCAGTATTTT. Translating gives CATSDLGGGFTDTQYF.